This T cell receptor beta chain derives from a study of cytomegalovirus exposure and HLA in healthy donors. About the research overall: Researchers previously reported finding roughly 120 million unique TCR beta sequences from 150 million to 200 million T cells. Findings of the study overall: In a later analysis, a genetic analysis reported fewer productive-TCR N-insertions in an Asian-associated ancestry cluster than the cohort average. Cytomegalovirus-associated TCR beta chains were listed, numbering 150 to 200. An apparent linkage of common viral pathogens to several of the most significant clusters emerged in a later analysis.

PCR primers comprised 60 Vbeta and 13 Jbeta primers. Data came from immunoSEQ multiplex PCR; TCRdb stores just in-frame clones and leaves some out. This table has approximately 120,000 clones, approximately 78% appearing once. About this clone itself: Its antigen is currently unknown.

This sequence was found in a man aged 30 to 45 in good health and CMV-seropositive. Material for sequencing was PBMCs.

For the CDR3, the DNA is TGTGCCAGCATCTGGACAGGGGGCAACACCGGGGAGCTGTTTTTT. Encoded protein: CASIWTGGNTGELFF. The chain couples TRBV6-1 to TRBJ2-2; 11 bases line up with TRBD1. The CDR3 contains 15 residues. From germline, CDR1 is MNHNS and CDR2 SASEGT. V lost 7 bases to trimming and J lost 2 bases; unmatched junction nucleotides: 3.